This passage covers 22 T cell receptor beta chains from one sample sequenced in a study of cytomegalovirus exposure and HLA in healthy donors. This PCR relied on a set of 60 Vbeta primers and 13 Jbeta primers. TCRdb's copy holds only in-frame clones and misses some; the assay was immunoSEQ multiplex PCR. This table has 100,000 to 150,000 clones, under 80% appearing once. Sample: PBMCs. The receptor set was obtained from a man aged 35 to 55 in good health and CMV-seropositive.

The chain joins TRBV5-1 to TRBJ2-1, with 10 bases aligning to TRBD2. The CDR3 extends over 14 amino acids. V shed 4 bases, J shed 5 bases, and the junction held 3 bases outside the gene matches. CDR1 and CDR2 (germline): SGHRS, YFSETQ. This CDR3 reads CASSGGTSDNEQFF. DNA of the CDR3: TGCGCCAGCAGCGGCGGGACTAGCGACAATGAGCAGTTCTTC.

Details on this clone: The same CDR3 is also encoded by other DNA sequences in this sample. CDR3 DNA: TGTGCCAGCAGCCCCGGAACGGGCGGGGAGCTGTTTTTT. This gives the protein CASSPGTGGELFF. The chain carries TRBV11-2 and TRBJ2-2, with D uncertain. V was clipped by 5 bases and J by 7 bases, with 11 bases between them. The CDR3 is 13 residues long. Germline CDR1 is SGHAT and CDR2 is FQNNGV. Filled out from reference TRBV11-2 and TRBJ2-2, the complete variable domain reads EAGVAQSPRYKIIEKRQSVAFWCNPISGHATLYWYQQILGQGPKLLIQFQNNGVVDDSQLPKDRFSAERLKGVDSTLKIQPAKLEDSAVYLCASSPGTGGELFFGEGSRLTVL.

V usage is TRBV19 and J usage is TRBJ2-5, with TRBD1 matching 7 bases. CDR3 size: 13 residues. CDR1 and CDR2 (germline): LNHDA, SQIVND (reference sequence). The J segment lost 5 bases and the V segment lost 7 bases, leaving 7 bases of the junction unmatched. The CDR3 sequence: CASNPQGRETQYF. CDR3 bases: TGTGCCAGTAACCCACAGGGGCGGGAGACCCAGTACTTC.

V and J are TRBV5-6 and TRBJ1-1; 7 nucleotides line up with TRBD1. The CDR3 runs 14 residues. The germline V gene encodes CDR1 SGHDT and CDR2 YYEEEE. The ends lost 4 bases at V and 7 bases at J; junction bases unmatched: 10. The chain's CDR3 is CASSARQGRGEAFF. CDR3 in DNA: TGTGCCAGCAGCGCCCGACAGGGTCGCGGTGAAGCTTTCTTT. The full variable domain, rest sourced from reference TRBV5-6 and TRBJ1-1, is DAGVTQSPTHLIKTRGQQVTLRCSPKSGHDTVSWYQQALGQGPQFIFQYYEEEERQRGNFPDRFSGHQFPNYSSELNVNALLLGDSALYLCASSARQGRGEAFFGQGTRLTVV.

This sequence joins TRBV11-2 and TRBJ2-5; no clear D. The ends were cut back, 2 bases at V and 5 bases at J, with 3 bases in the middle. Germline CDR1 and CDR2: SGHAT and FQNNGV. The length of the CDR3 is 11 residues. In DNA, the CDR3 is TGTGCCAGCAGCTTAAGCGAGACCCAGTACTTC. Protein sequence: CASSLSETQYF.

CDR3 nucleotide sequence: TGTGCCAGCAGCTTACCAGTCCACGAGCAGTACTTC. It encodes CASSLPVHEQYF. The chain couples TRBV7-2 to TRBJ2-7; D ambiguous. This CDR3 region has 12 residues. Trimming took 2 bases from V and 5 from J, leaving 7 bases between them. CDR1 SGHTA and CDR2 FQGNSA come from the germline V gene.

The J gene is TRBJ2-2, the V gene TRBV7-8, with 7 bases lining up with TRBD2. The V gene's germline CDR1 is SGHVS and CDR2 FQNEAQ. CDR3 length: 13 residues. Germline trimming cut 8 bases from V and 3 bases from J; bases unmatched to any gene: 3. The CDR3 nucleotides read TGTGCCAGCGGGGAGGGGTACACCGGGGAGCTGTTTTTT. This sequence encodes CASGEGYTGELFF.

CDR3: CASSQGTGGGGGYTF. The DNA for the CDR3 is TGTGCCAGCAGCCAGGGGACAGGGGGCGGCGGTGGCTACACCTTC. The chain links TRBV4-2 to TRBJ1-2; 12 nucleotides agree with TRBD1. The CDR3 is 15 residues long. V lost 3 bases and J lost 7; bases outside the gene matches: 6. Per the germline V gene, CDR1 is LGHNA and CDR2 is YNFKEQ.

The chain has TRBV27 and TRBJ1-5; a weak D match, TRBD1 (6 bases). The CDR3 sequence is 17 residues long. Germline-derived CDR1 and CDR2 are MNHEY and SMNVEV (reference sequence). The germline V and J ends were trimmed by 5 bases and 3 bases, with 20 bases remaining between them. CDR3: CASSPRTVMLNNQPQHF. The CDR3 DNA reads TGTGCCAGCAGTCCCCGGACAGTAATGTTGAACAATCAGCCCCAGCATTTT.

The chain couples TRBV5-6 to TRBJ2-6, with 12 bases aligning to TRBD1. CDR1 is SGHDT, CDR2 YYEEEE, per germline. Unmatched junction bases numbered 11, after V lost 3 bases and J lost 4 bases. The CDR3 is 19 amino acids. The CDR3, as DNA: TGTGCCAGCAGCTCCAGACCGGGACAGGGGGCAAGAGGGGCCAACGTCCTGACTTTC. It translates to CASSSRPGQGARGANVLTF.

The DNA for the CDR3 is TGCGCCAGCAGCCAAGAAGGGACAGGGGGCTACCGCAATGAGCAGTTCTTC. Its translation: CASSQEGTGGYRNEQFF. V and J are TRBV4-1 and TRBJ2-1, with 12 bases matching TRBD1. The CDR3 covers 17 residues. CDR1 MGHRA and CDR2 YSYEKL come from the germline V gene. The ends lost 0 bases at V and 6 bases at J; junction bases unmatched: 6.

The rearrangement links TRBV5-4 to TRBJ1-4, with 10 bases lining up with TRBD1. Germline-derived CDR1 and CDR2 are SGHNT and YYREEE (reference sequence). This CDR3 region has 14 residues. With V trimmed by 3 bases and J by 8 bases, 4 bases remained unmatched. CDR3 loop: CASSSGTGDEKLFF. In nucleotides, the CDR3 is TGTGCCAGCAGCTCCGGGACAGGGGACGAAAAACTGTTTTTT.

The chain recombines TRBV13 with TRBJ2-7, with TRBD2 identical over 8 bases. Unmatched junction bases numbered 8, after V lost 5 bases and J lost 2 bases. This CDR3 is built from 15 residues. CDR1 and CDR2 (germline): PRHDT, FYEKMQ (reference sequence). In DNA form, the CDR3 reads TGTGCCAGCAGCCCAAGTAGCGGGAAAACCTACGAGCAGTACTTC. As protein: CASSPSSGKTYEQYF.

This clone came up a few times. The DNA for the CDR3 is TGTGCCAGCAGCCCCCGGGGAGACAGGACAGCCTACGAGCAGTACTTC. As protein: CASSPRGDRTAYEQYF. The J gene is TRBJ2-7, the V gene TRBV5-4; possible D gene TRBD1, 6 bases. The V gene's germline CDR1 is SGHNT and CDR2 YYREEE (reference sequence). The CDR3 consists of 16 residues. Trimming stripped 4 bases from V and 2 bases from J, with 19 bases between.

J is TRBJ1-5 and V is TRBV7-9; D unresolved. The CDR3 runs to 14 residues. The germline gives CDR1 SEHNR, CDR2 FQNEAQ (reference sequence). V was clipped by 0 bases and J by 5 bases, with 8 bases between them. The DNA of the CDR3 is TGTGCCAGCAGCTTAGCGCTGGGCGATCAGCCCCAGCATTTT. Translating it yields CASSLALGDQPQHF.

This rearrangement joins TRBV30 to TRBJ2-7; no clear D gene. The CDR3 has 15 residues. V gave up 2 bases and J gave up 0 bases, with 14 bases separating them. CDR1 and CDR2 (germline): GTSNPN, SVGIG (reference sequence). CDR3 loop: CAWSKEFPSSYEQYF. The CDR3 DNA follows: TGTGCCTGGAGTAAGGAGTTCCCCAGCTCCTACGAGCAGTACTTC. Full variable domain (remainder filled in from reference TRBV30 and TRBJ2-7): SQTIHQWPATLVQPVGSPLSLECTVEGTSNPNLYWYRQAAGRGLQLLFYSVGIGQISSEVPQNLSASRPQDRQFILSSKKLLLSDSGFYLCAWSKEFPSSYEQYFGPGTRLTVT.

This clone occurred a few times. This sequence joins TRBV5-6 and TRBJ2-7; 9 bases are a match to TRBD1. V dropped 4 bases and J dropped 2; count of bases not matched to a gene: 4. Germline assignment: CDR1 SGHDT and CDR2 YYEEEE. The CDR3 extends over 14 amino acids. The CDR3 region has the DNA TGTGCCAGCAGCCATACAGGGGGCGCCTACGAGCAGTACTTC. Translation gives CASSHTGGAYEQYF.

This clone appeared once. The chain couples TRBV6-1 to TRBJ2-7; 7 nucleotides agree with TRBD2. CDR1 is MNHNS, CDR2 SASEGT, per germline. Trimming at V came to 7 bases and at J to 0 bases, leaving 6 bases not matched to a gene. The length of the CDR3 is 14 residues. The CDR3 reads CASNIAGRSYEQYF. The CDR3, as DNA: TGTGCCAGCAATATAGCGGGCCGCTCCTACGAGCAGTACTTC.

In DNA form, the CDR3 reads TGTGCCAGCAGCTTAGAAATTGGAGGCGGGGGCCATTACAATGAGCAGTTCTTC. Translating gives CASSLEIGGGGHYNEQFF. The rearrangement joins TRBV11-2 to TRBJ2-1; D may be TRBD2 (7 bases). V was shortened by 0 bases and J by 4 bases, with 19 bases between the two germline ends. Germline values: CDR1 SGHAT, CDR2 FQNNGV. The CDR3 is made up of 18 amino acids.

The rearrangement joins TRBV27 to TRBJ2-5; 8 bases agree with TRBD1. The CDR3 runs to 16 residues. V lost 5 bases to trimming and J lost 5 bases; unmatched junction nucleotides: 13. CDR1 and CDR2 (germline): MNHEY, SMNVEV (reference sequence). Here the CDR3 DNA reads TGTGCCAGCAGTCCCTCCCAGCCGACAGGGGTGGAGACCCAGTACTTC. Amino acid sequence: CASSPSQPTGVETQYF.

This clone was detected a few times. The gene calls are TRBV6-1 and TRBJ2-7, with a tentative D call TRBD1 (5 bases). CDR1 is MNHNS, CDR2 SASEGT, per germline. Between the trimmed V and J ends, which lost 2 bases and 1 base, there was a span of 9 bases. The length of the CDR3 is 14 residues. The DNA of the CDR3 is TGTGCCAGCAGTGAACAGGGTGGTTCCTACGAGCAGTACTTC. This sequence encodes CASSEQGGSYEQYF.

This clone was counted a single time. The V call is TRBV9, the J call TRBJ2-2, with TRBD2 matching over 11 bases. The junction had 8 bases not matched to a gene; V was cut back by 0 bases and J by 7 bases. This CDR3 region has 17 residues. Germline lookup yields CDR1 SGDLS and CDR2 YYNGEE. The CDR3: CASSVDRSGRAHGELFF. Written as DNA, the CDR3 is TGTGCCAGCAGCGTAGACCGTAGCGGGAGGGCCCACGGGGAGCTGTTTTTT. Filled out from reference TRBV9 and TRBJ2-2, the complete variable domain reads DSGVTQTPKHLITATGQRVTLRCSPRSGDLSVYWYQQSLDQGLQFLIQYYNGEERAKGNILERFSAQQFPDLHSELNLSSLELGDSALYFCASSVDRSGRAHGELFFGEGSRLTVL.